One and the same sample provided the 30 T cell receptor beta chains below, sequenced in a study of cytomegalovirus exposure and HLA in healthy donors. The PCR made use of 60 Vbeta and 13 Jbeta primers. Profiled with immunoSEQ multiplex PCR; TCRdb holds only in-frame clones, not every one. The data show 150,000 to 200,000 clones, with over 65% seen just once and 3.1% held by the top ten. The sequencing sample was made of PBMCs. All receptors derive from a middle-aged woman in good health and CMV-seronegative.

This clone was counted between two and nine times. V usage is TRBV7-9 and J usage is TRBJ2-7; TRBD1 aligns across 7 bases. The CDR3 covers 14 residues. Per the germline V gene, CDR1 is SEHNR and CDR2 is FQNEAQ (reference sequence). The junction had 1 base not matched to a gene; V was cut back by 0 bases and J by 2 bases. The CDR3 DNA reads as TGTGCCAGCAGCTTAGCGGGACAGCCCTACGAGCAGTACTTC. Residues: CASSLAGQPYEQYF. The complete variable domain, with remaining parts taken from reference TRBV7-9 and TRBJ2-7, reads DTGVSQNPRHKITKRGQNVTFRCDPISEHNRLYWYRQTLGQGPEFLTYFQNEAQLEKSRLLSDRFSAERPKGSFSTLEIQRTEQGDSAMYLCASSLAGQPYEQYFGPGTRLTVT.

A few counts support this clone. The CDR3 bases are TGTGCCAGCAGTTACTCTCCCGGGACAGGGATCGAGCAGTACTTC. It specifies CASSYSPGTGIEQYF. The rearrangement uses TRBV6-5 and TRBJ2-7, with TRBD1 matching 9 bases. Germline V gene data show CDR1 as MNHEY and CDR2 as SVGAGI. V lost 0 bases, J lost 6 bases, and 6 bases stayed unmatched. This CDR3 has 15 residues.

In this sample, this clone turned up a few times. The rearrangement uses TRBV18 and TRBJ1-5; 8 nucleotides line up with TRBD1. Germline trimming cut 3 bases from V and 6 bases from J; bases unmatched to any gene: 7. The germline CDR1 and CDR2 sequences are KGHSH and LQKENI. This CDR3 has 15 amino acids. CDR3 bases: TGTGCCAGCTCACCCTACGACAGGGGCGGTCAGCCCCAGCATTTT. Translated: CASSPYDRGGQPQHF.

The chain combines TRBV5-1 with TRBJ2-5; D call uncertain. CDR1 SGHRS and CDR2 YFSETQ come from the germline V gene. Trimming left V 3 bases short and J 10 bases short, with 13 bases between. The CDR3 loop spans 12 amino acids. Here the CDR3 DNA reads TGCGCCAGCAGCTCAAAGAACTCCGTCCAGTACTTC. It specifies CASSSKNSVQYF.

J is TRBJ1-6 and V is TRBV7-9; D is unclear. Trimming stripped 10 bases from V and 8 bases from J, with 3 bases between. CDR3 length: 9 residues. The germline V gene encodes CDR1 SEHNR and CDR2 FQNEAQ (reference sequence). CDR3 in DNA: TGTGCCACGGATTCACCCCTCCACTTT. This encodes CATDSPLHF.

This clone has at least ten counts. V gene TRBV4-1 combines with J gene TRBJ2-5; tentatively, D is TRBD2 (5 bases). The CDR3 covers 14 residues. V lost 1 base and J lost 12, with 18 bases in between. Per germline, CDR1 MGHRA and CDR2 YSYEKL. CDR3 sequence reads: CASSQAAGLGLKYF. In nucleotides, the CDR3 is TGCGCCAGCAGCCAAGCCGCAGGACTCGGGCTCAAGTACTTC.

The CDR3 region has the DNA TGTGCCAGCAGGCCGACAGGGAACACCGGGGAGCTGTTTTTT. It encodes CASRPTGNTGELFF. The J gene is TRBJ2-2, the V gene TRBV2; D perhaps matches TRBD1 (6 bases). CDR1 SNHLY and CDR2 FYNNEI come from the germline V gene. Between the trimmed V and J ends, which lost 6 bases and 1 base, there was a span of 9 bases. The CDR3 sequence is 14 residues long.

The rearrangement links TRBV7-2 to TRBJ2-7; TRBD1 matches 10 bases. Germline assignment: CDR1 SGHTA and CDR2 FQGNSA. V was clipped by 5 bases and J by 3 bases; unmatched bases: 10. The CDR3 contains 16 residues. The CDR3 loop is CASSVAGTGANYEQYF. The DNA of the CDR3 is TGTGCCAGCAGCGTGGCCGGGACAGGGGCGAACTACGAGCAGTACTTC.

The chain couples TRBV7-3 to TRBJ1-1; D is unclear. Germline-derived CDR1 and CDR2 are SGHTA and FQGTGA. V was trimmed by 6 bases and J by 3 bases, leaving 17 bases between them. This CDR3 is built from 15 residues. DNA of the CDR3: TGTGCCAGCAGGTCTACGGGTGTTGCGGACACTGAAGCTTTCTTT. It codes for CASRSTGVADTEAFF. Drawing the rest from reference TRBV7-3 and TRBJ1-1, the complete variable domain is GAGVSQTPSNKVTEKGKYVELRCDPISGHTALYWYRQSLGQGPEFLIYFQGTGAADDSGLPNDRFFAVRPEGSVSTLKIQRTERGDSAVYLCASRSTGVADTEAFFGQGTRLTVV.

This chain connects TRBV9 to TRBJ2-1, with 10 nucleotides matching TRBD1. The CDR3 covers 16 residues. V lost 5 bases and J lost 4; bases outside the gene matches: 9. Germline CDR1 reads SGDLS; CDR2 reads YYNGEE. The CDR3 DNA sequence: TGTGCCAGCAGTCCGGGGGGGGACAGGGGTTACAATGAGCAGTTCTTC. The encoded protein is CASSPGGDRGYNEQFF.

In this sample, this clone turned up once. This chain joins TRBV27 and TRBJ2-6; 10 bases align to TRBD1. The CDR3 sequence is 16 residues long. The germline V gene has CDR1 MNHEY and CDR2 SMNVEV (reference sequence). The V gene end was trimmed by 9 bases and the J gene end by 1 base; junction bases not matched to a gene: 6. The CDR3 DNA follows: TGTGCCAGACCGGGACAGGGGCCTTCTGGGGCCAACGTCCTGACTTTC. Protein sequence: CARPGQGPSGANVLTF.

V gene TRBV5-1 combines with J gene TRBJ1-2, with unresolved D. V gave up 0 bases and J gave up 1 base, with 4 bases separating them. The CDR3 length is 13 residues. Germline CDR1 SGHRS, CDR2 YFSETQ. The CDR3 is CASSLDNNYGYTF. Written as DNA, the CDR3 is TGCGCCAGCAGCTTGGATAATAACTATGGCTACACCTTC.

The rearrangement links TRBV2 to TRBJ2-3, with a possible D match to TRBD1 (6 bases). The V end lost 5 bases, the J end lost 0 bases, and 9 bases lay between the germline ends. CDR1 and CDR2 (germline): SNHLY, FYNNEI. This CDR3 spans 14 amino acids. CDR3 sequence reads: CASSWTASTDTQYF. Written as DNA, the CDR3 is TGTGCCAGCAGTTGGACAGCTAGCACAGATACGCAGTATTTT.

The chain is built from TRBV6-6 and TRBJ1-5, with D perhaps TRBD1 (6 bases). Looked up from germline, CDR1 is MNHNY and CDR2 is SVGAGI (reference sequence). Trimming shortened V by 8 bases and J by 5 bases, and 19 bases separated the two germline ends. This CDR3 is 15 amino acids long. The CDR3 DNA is TGTGCCAGCGGACAAACCGGGACATCCGATCAGCCCCAGCATTTT. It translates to CASGQTGTSDQPQHF.

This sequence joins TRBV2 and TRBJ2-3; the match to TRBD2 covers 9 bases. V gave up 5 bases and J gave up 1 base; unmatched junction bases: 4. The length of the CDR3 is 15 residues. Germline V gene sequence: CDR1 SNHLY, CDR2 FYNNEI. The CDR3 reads CASSLIAGGTDTQYF. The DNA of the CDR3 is TGTGCCAGCAGTTTGATAGCGGGGGGCACAGATACGCAGTATTTT. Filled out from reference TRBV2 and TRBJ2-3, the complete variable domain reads EPEVTQTPSHQVTQMGQEVILRCVPISNHLYFYWYRQILGQKVEFLVSFYNNEISEKSEIFDDQFSVERPDGSNFTLKIRSTKLEDSAMYFCASSLIAGGTDTQYFGPGTRLTVL.

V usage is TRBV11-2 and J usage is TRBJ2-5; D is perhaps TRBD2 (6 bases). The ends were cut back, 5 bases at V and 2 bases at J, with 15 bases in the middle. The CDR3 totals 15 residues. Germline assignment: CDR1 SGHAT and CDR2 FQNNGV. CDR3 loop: CASSQNTGTQETQYF. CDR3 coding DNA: TGTGCCAGCAGCCAGAACACCGGGACTCAAGAGACCCAGTACTTC.

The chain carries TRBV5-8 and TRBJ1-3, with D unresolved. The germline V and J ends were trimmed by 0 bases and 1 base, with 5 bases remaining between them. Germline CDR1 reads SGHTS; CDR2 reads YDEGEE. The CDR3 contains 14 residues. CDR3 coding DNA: TGTGCCAGCAGCTTGGGTTCTTCTGGAAACACCATATATTTT. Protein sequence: CASSLGSSGNTIYF.

The CDR3 nucleotides read TGCGCCAGCAGCCAAGGGACAAGGAGCTGGCCTTGGTACGAGCAGTACTTC. Protein product: CASSQGTRSWPWYEQYF. The chain carries TRBV4-1 and TRBJ2-7; D is possibly TRBD1 (5 bases). Trimming took 1 base from V and 4 from J, leaving 20 bases between them. The CDR3 sequence is 17 residues long. Germline V gene lookup returns CDR1 MGHRA and CDR2 YSYEKL.

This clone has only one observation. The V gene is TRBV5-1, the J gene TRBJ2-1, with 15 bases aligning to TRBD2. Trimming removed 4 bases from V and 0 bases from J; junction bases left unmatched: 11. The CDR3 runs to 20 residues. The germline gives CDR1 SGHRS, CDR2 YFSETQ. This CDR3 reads CASSPEGGLAGGSSYNEQFF. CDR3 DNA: TGCGCCAGCAGCCCCGAAGGCGGACTAGCGGGGGGGAGCTCCTACAATGAGCAGTTCTTC.

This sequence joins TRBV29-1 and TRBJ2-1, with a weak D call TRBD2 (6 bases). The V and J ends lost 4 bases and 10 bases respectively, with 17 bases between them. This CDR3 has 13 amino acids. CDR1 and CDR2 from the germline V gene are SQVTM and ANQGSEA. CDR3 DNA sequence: TGCAGCGTTGCCCATACGGGGGTGAGGGAGCAGTTCTTC. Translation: CSVAHTGVREQFF.

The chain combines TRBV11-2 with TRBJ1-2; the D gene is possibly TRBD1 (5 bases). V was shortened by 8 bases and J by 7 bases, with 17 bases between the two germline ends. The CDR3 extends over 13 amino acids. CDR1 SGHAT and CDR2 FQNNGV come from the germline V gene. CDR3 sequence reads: CASAHGVGLGYTF. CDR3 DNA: TGTGCCAGCGCACACGGGGTGGGACTTGGCTACACCTTC.

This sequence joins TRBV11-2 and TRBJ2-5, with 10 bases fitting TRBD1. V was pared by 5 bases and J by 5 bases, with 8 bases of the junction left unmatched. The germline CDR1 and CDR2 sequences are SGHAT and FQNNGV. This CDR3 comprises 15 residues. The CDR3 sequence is CASSRPTGGMETQYF. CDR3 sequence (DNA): TGTGCCAGCAGCCGGCCGACAGGGGGCATGGAGACCCAGTACTTC.

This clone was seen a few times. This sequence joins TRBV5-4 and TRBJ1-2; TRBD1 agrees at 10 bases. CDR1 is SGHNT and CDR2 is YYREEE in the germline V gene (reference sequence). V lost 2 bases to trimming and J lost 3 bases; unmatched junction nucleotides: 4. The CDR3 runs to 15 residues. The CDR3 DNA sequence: TGTGCCAGCAGCTTTCGACAGGGGGCAGACTATGGCTACACCTTC. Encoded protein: CASSFRQGADYGYTF.

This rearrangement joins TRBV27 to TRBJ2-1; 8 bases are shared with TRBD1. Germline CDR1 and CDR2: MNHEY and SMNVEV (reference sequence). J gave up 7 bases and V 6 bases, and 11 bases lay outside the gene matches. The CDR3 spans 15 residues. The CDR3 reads CASSTRTGLRNEQFF. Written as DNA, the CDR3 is TGTGCCAGCAGCACAAGGACAGGGTTACGAAATGAGCAGTTCTTC.

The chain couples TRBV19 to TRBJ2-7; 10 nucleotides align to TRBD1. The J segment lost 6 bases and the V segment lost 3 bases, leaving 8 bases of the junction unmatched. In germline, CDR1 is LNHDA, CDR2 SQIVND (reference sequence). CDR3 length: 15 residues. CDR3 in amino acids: CASSIPGQGLLEQYF. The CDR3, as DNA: TGTGCCAGTAGTATTCCGGGACAGGGGCTGCTCGAGCAGTACTTC.

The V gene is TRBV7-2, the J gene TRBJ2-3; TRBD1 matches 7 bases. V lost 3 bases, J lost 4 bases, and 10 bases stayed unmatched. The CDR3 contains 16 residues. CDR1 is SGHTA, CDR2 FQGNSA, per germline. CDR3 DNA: TGTGCCAGCAGCTTGGCGAGGGGGCCTAGGGCAGATACGCAGTATTTT. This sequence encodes CASSLARGPRADTQYF.

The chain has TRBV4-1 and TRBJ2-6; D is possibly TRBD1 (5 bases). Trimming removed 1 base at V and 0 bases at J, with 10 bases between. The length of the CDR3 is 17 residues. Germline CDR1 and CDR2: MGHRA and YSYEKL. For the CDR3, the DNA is TGCGCCAGCAGCCAAGCGGCAGGGTCCTCTGGGGCCAACGTCCTGACTTTC. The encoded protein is CASSQAAGSSGANVLTF.

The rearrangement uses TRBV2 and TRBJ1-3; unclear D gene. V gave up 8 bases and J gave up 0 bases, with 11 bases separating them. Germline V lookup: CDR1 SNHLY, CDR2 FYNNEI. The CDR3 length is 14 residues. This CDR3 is CASSGLTSGNTIYF. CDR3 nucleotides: TGTGCCAGCTCAGGACTCACCTCTGGAAACACCATATATTTT.

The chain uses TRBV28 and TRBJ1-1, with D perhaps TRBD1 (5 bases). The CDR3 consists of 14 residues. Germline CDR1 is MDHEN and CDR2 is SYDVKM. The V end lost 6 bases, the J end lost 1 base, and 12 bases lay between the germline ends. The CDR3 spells CASRGLGENTEAFF. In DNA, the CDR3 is TGTGCCAGCAGGGGACTGGGGGAGAACACTGAAGCTTTCTTT.

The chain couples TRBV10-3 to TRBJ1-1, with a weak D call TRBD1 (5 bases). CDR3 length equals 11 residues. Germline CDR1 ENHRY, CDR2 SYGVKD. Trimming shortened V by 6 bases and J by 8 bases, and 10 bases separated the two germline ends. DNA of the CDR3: TGTGCCATCAGCGGCGACAGAGAAGCTTTCTTT. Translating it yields CAISGDREAFF.